This is a list of T cell receptor beta chains from one sample in a study of blood T cells in healthy people across ages. Via MiXCR, TCRdb re-called the 5' RACE reads, giving one row per CDR3 protein. This sample yields about a million distinct CDR3 sequences, of which about 44% are seen a single time; over 10% belongs to the top ten. The sample was blood. The receptors come from a man aged 25-45 years in good health. Both conserved end residues are part of each CDR3. D genes are given only for firm matches. A clone size is listed for some rows: how often the clone was seen (once, few, many), or a class if it is expanded.

abundance: .
v_gene: TRBV7-2
j_gene: TRBJ2-5
d_gene: .
CDR3nt: TGTGCCAGCAGCCCGGGTAGTAGGTGGGGCTACCAAGAGACCCAGTACTTC
CDR3aa: CASSPGSRWGYQETQYF

abundance: .
v_gene: TRBV10-3
j_gene: TRBJ1-4
d_gene: TRBD1
CDR3nt: TGTGCCATAGGGGGACAGGAGAATGAAAAACTGTTTTTT
CDR3aa: CAIGGQENEKLFF

abundance: .
v_gene: TRBV7-2
j_gene: TRBJ2-7
d_gene: .
CDR3nt: TGTGCCAGCAGCTTACGCCGGGACCACACCTACGAGCAGTACTTC
CDR3aa: CASSLRRDHTYEQYF

abundance: .
v_gene: TRBV7-2
j_gene: TRBJ1-5
d_gene: .
CDR3nt: TGTGCCAGGCAAGTGAGGGGTCGAAATCAGCCCCAGCATTTT
CDR3aa: CARQVRGRNQPQHF

abundance: few
v_gene: TRBV30
j_gene: TRBJ2-5
d_gene: .
CDR3nt: TGTGCCTGGAGTGTAAAGGGAGGAGAGACCCAGTACTTC
CDR3aa: CAWSVKGGETQYF

abundance: few
v_gene: TRBV29-1
j_gene: TRBJ2-5
d_gene: .
CDR3nt: TGCAGCGTTCTCGAGGGAGAGACCCAGTACTTC
CDR3aa: CSVLEGETQYF

abundance: few
v_gene: TRBV7-9
j_gene: TRBJ1-2
d_gene: .
CDR3nt: TGTGCCAGCGGGGCGGGACTCACCAGTCACGGGGGTAACTATGGCTACACCTTC
CDR3aa: CASGAGLTSHGGNYGYTF

abundance: .
v_gene: TRBV27
j_gene: TRBJ2-3
d_gene: TRBD2
CDR3nt: TGTGCCAGCAGTTTATCGGGCGGGAGTCTGGATACGCAGTATTTT
CDR3aa: CASSLSGGSLDTQYF

abundance: .
v_gene: TRBV15
j_gene: TRBJ2-1
d_gene: TRBD1
CDR3nt: TGTGCCACCAGCAGACAGGGGGCACGTACAGAGCAGTTCTTC
CDR3aa: CATSRQGARTEQFF

abundance: .
v_gene: TRBV10-3
j_gene: TRBJ1-2
d_gene: .
CDR3nt: TGTGCCATCAGTGAGTCTGGGAAGGGCAACTATGGCTACACCTTC
CDR3aa: CAISESGKGNYGYTF

abundance: .
v_gene: TRBV5-1
j_gene: TRBJ2-3
d_gene: .
CDR3nt: TGCGCCAGCACCAAGAATGGACAGCCGGGCACAGATACGCAGTATTTT
CDR3aa: CASTKNGQPGTDTQYF

abundance: .
v_gene: TRBV27
j_gene: TRBJ2-5
d_gene: .
CDR3nt: TGTGCCAGCAATTTTAGGGGCCGGGAGACCCAGTACTTC
CDR3aa: CASNFRGRETQYF

abundance: few
v_gene: TRBV7-2
j_gene: TRBJ2-5
d_gene: TRBD2
CDR3nt: TGTGCCAGCAGCCTTCTAGCGGGGGGCCGACAGACCCAGTACTTC
CDR3aa: CASSLLAGGRQTQYF

abundance: few
v_gene: TRBV25-1
j_gene: TRBJ2-6
d_gene: .
CDR3nt: TGTGCCAGCAGTCGGGGCGGATACTCTGGGGCCAACGTCCTGACTTTC
CDR3aa: CASSRGGYSGANVLTF

abundance: .
v_gene: TRBV27
j_gene: TRBJ1-5
d_gene: TRBD1
CDR3nt: TGTGCCAGCAGGTACACAGGGGACAATCAGCCCCAGCATTTT
CDR3aa: CASRYTGDNQPQHF

abundance: few
v_gene: TRBV20-1
j_gene: TRBJ1-5
d_gene: TRBD1
CDR3nt: TGCAGTGCACCCACCAACGGACAGGGAAGGAACCAGCCCCAGCATTTT
CDR3aa: CSAPTNGQGRNQPQHF

abundance: many
v_gene: TRBV20-1
j_gene: TRBJ2-1
d_gene: .
CDR3nt: TGCAGTGCTAGAGATCAGGGACTTCACAATGAGCAGTTCTTC
CDR3aa: CSARDQGLHNEQFF

abundance: .
v_gene: TRBV12-3/TRBV12-4
j_gene: TRBJ2-1
d_gene: .
CDR3nt: TGTGCCAGCAGCTCAGGGTTAGAGGGTAGCTATGAGCAGTTCTTC
CDR3aa: CASSSGLEGSYEQFF

abundance: .
v_gene: TRBV29-1
j_gene: TRBJ2-7
d_gene: .
CDR3nt: TGCAGCGTCCTTTTTAACTCCTACGAGCAGTACTTC
CDR3aa: CSVLFNSYEQYF

abundance: .
v_gene: TRBV28
j_gene: TRBJ1-5
d_gene: .
CDR3nt: TGTGCCAGCAGTTTATCCACGTCCAGCAATCAGCCCCAGCATTTT
CDR3aa: CASSLSTSSNQPQHF

abundance: .
v_gene: TRBV21-1
j_gene: TRBJ1-1
d_gene: .
CDR3nt: TGTGCCAGCAGCTCATCCCACGACCGGGACAGTGAGAACACTGAAGCTTTCTTT
CDR3aa: CASSSSHDRDSENTEAFF

abundance: few
v_gene: TRBV6-5
j_gene: TRBJ2-2
d_gene: .
CDR3nt: TGTGCCAGCAGTGAATCACAGAAGAACACCGGGGAGCTGTTTTTT
CDR3aa: CASSESQKNTGELFF

abundance: .
v_gene: TRBV11-2
j_gene: TRBJ2-1
d_gene: TRBD1
CDR3nt: TGTGCCAGCAGCGGGACAGGGTCTTTCGATGAGCAGTTCTTC
CDR3aa: CASSGTGSFDEQFF

abundance: .
v_gene: TRBV10-3
j_gene: TRBJ1-5
d_gene: TRBD1
CDR3nt: TGTGCCATCAGGGGGGACAGCCAGAATCAGCCCCAGCATTTT
CDR3aa: CAIRGDSQNQPQHF

abundance: .
v_gene: TRBV12-3/TRBV12-4
j_gene: TRBJ2-1
d_gene: TRBD1
CDR3nt: TGTGCCAGCAGGACAACAGGACAGGGTCTACACAATGAGCAGTTCTTC
CDR3aa: CASRTTGQGLHNEQFF

abundance: .
v_gene: TRBV18
j_gene: TRBJ1-4
d_gene: TRBD1
CDR3nt: TGTGCCAGCAGCCCAAGGGACAGCAATGAAAAACTGTTTTTT
CDR3aa: CASSPRDSNEKLFF

abundance: many
v_gene: TRBV29-1
j_gene: TRBJ2-3
d_gene: .
CDR3nt: TGCAGCGTTGAACTCGGCAGGGGCAGCACAGATACGCAGTATTTT
CDR3aa: CSVELGRGSTDTQYF

abundance: .
v_gene: TRBV29-1
j_gene: TRBJ2-2
d_gene: .
CDR3nt: TGCAGCGTTGGCCGGATGAACACCGGGGAGCTGTTTTTT
CDR3aa: CSVGRMNTGELFF

abundance: .
v_gene: TRBV9
j_gene: TRBJ2-5
d_gene: TRBD2
CDR3nt: TGTGCCAGCAGTGGGGGTACTAGCGGGGGGATTCAAGAGACCCAGTACTTC
CDR3aa: CASSGGTSGGIQETQYF

abundance: .
v_gene: TRBV12-3/TRBV12-4
j_gene: TRBJ2-5
d_gene: .
CDR3nt: TGTGCCAGCAGTTCTGGCGGAGGGCAGAATGAACAGTACTTC
CDR3aa: CASSSGGGQNEQYF

abundance: .
v_gene: TRBV4-1
j_gene: TRBJ1-4
d_gene: .
CDR3nt: TGCGCCAGCAGCCAAGCGTCTGGGACGGATGAAAAACTGTTTTTT
CDR3aa: CASSQASGTDEKLFF

abundance: .
v_gene: TRBV29-1
j_gene: TRBJ2-3
d_gene: .
CDR3nt: TGCAGCGTTGGGCCTAGCGACACAGATACGCAGTATTTT
CDR3aa: CSVGPSDTDTQYF

abundance: .
v_gene: TRBV5-6
j_gene: TRBJ2-7
d_gene: TRBD1
CDR3nt: TGTGCCAGCAGCTTTGGGACAGCCCCCTACGAGCAGTACTTC
CDR3aa: CASSFGTAPYEQYF

abundance: few
v_gene: TRBV11-2
j_gene: TRBJ2-1
d_gene: TRBD1
CDR3nt: TGTGCCAGCAGACCACAGGGGATATCCTCCAATGAGCAGTTCTTC
CDR3aa: CASRPQGISSNEQFF

abundance: few
v_gene: TRBV11-3
j_gene: TRBJ1-4
d_gene: .
CDR3nt: TGTGCCAGCAGCTTAGCCCGCTCCCGGGGGGCTAATGAAAAACTGTTTTTT
CDR3aa: CASSLARSRGANEKLFF

abundance: .
v_gene: TRBV7-2
j_gene: TRBJ1-4
d_gene: .
CDR3nt: TGTGCCAGCAGCTTATCTCTCTACGAGGGAAATGAAAAACTGTTTTTT
CDR3aa: CASSLSLYEGNEKLFF

abundance: .
v_gene: TRBV4-2
j_gene: TRBJ1-5
d_gene: .
CDR3nt: TGTGCCAGCAGCCAAGGATCTGGAGACAATCAGCCCCAGCATTTT
CDR3aa: CASSQGSGDNQPQHF

abundance: .
v_gene: TRBV29-1
j_gene: TRBJ2-5
d_gene: .
CDR3nt: TGCAGCTTATCCCAGTTAAATCAAGAGACCCAGTACTTC
CDR3aa: CSLSQLNQETQYF

abundance: .
v_gene: TRBV6-5
j_gene: TRBJ2-3
d_gene: .
CDR3nt: TGTGCCAGCCATGTCACAGATACGCAGTATTTT
CDR3aa: CASHVTDTQYF

abundance: .
v_gene: TRBV6-5
j_gene: TRBJ1-2
d_gene: .
CDR3nt: TGTGCCAGCAGTTACGCAGGTGGCTACACCTTC
CDR3aa: CASSYAGGYTF

abundance: once
v_gene: TRBV15
j_gene: TRBJ2-5
d_gene: .
CDR3nt: TGTGCCACCAGCAGAGATCAAGGCAAGACCCAGTACTTC
CDR3aa: CATSRDQGKTQYF

abundance: .
v_gene: TRBV5-3
j_gene: TRBJ2-5
d_gene: TRBD2
CDR3nt: TGCGCCAGCAGCTTGGAGGCTAGCGGGGGAGCTTTGAAAGAGACCCAGTACTTC
CDR3aa: CASSLEASGGALKETQYF

abundance: .
v_gene: TRBV9
j_gene: TRBJ1-2
d_gene: TRBD1
CDR3nt: TGTGCCAGCAGCGTAGGGACAGGAACGAACTATGGCTACACCTTC
CDR3aa: CASSVGTGTNYGYTF

abundance: few
v_gene: TRBV4-3
j_gene: TRBJ1-2
d_gene: .
CDR3nt: TGCGCCAGCAGCCAAGAGGGGTGGGGTGGCTACACCTTC
CDR3aa: CASSQEGWGGYTF

abundance: .
v_gene: TRBV29-1
j_gene: TRBJ1-1
d_gene: .
CDR3nt: TGCAGCGTTGACTCACGAGGTCGTTCCACTGAAGCTTTCTTT
CDR3aa: CSVDSRGRSTEAFF

abundance: .
v_gene: TRBV12-3/TRBV12-4
j_gene: TRBJ2-7
d_gene: .
CDR3nt: TGTGCCAGCAGCCCAAGGGTAGACATTTGGGGGTACGAGCAGTACTTC
CDR3aa: CASSPRVDIWGYEQYF

abundance: many
v_gene: TRBV4-3
j_gene: TRBJ2-3
d_gene: .
CDR3nt: TGCGCCAGCAGCCAAGGTAGACTGCTGTATTTT
CDR3aa: CASSQGRLLYF

abundance: .
v_gene: TRBV12-5
j_gene: TRBJ1-5
d_gene: .
CDR3nt: TGTGCTAGTGGTCGATGGGGCCAGGGGCGATATAGCAATCAGCCCCAGCATTTT
CDR3aa: CASGRWGQGRYSNQPQHF

abundance: once
v_gene: TRBV18
j_gene: TRBJ1-1
d_gene: .
CDR3nt: TGTGCCAGCTCCCCTGGACAAGCCCTCTCTGAAGCTTTCTTT
CDR3aa: CASSPGQALSEAFF

abundance: .
v_gene: TRBV6-5
j_gene: TRBJ1-1
d_gene: TRBD1
CDR3nt: TGTACCAGCAGTTACGACAGGGCGGGTGAAGCTTTCTTT
CDR3aa: CTSSYDRAGEAFF

abundance: .
v_gene: TRBV7-3
j_gene: TRBJ2-5
d_gene: TRBD1
CDR3nt: TGTGCCAGCAGCCCAGAGGGGGACAGGATAGAGACTCAGTACTTC
CDR3aa: CASSPEGDRIETQYF

abundance: .
v_gene: TRBV10-3
j_gene: TRBJ1-4
d_gene: .
CDR3nt: TGTGCCATCAGTGGGGCAGGGTCAGATGAAAAACTGTTTTTT
CDR3aa: CAISGAGSDEKLFF